These T cell receptor beta chains were read from a single sample in a study of blood T cells in healthy people across ages. Each CDR3 protein gets one entry after TCRdb re-called the 5' RACE reads with MiXCR. The sample lists 1 million or so distinct CDR3 sequences; almost 25% were seen once. The same data also went into a second study, on T cells of mothers and their children.

Sequences were obtained from blood. The receptors come from a girl aged 2-10 years in good health. Each CDR3 is given with its conserved first and last residue. The D gene is left open where the match is weak. Clone sizes are given selectively: once, few, many, or a class where the clone is expanded.

d_call cdr3_length clone_size j_call v_call cdr3_nt cdr3_aa
- 12 few TRBJ1-4 TRBV2 TGTGCCAGCAGACCCGGGGTCGAAAAACTGTTTTTT CASRPGVEKLFF
- 17 - TRBJ1-1 TRBV12-3/TRBV12-4 TGTGCCAGCAGTGCCGGGACTGGGGGCAACATGAACACTGAAGCTTTCTTT CASSAGTGGNMNTEAFF
TRBD2 15 few TRBJ2-3 TRBV6-5 TGTGCCAGCAGTTACGCCGGGACTAGCGATGATACGCAGTATTTT CASSYAGTSDDTQYF
- 17 - TRBJ1-2 TRBV6-2/TRBV6-3 TGTGCCAGCAGTTACTCGTACCTTTCAGCTGCTAACTACGGCTACACCTTC CASSYSYLSAANYGYTF
- 14 - TRBJ1-2 TRBV20-1 TGCAGTGCTAGTAGTACTGGTCTTAACTATGGCTACACCTTC CSASSTGLNYGYTF
TRBD1 18 - TRBJ2-1 TRBV4-1 TGCGCCAGCAGCCGTGGACAGGGCCGCCAGAGCTCCTACAATGAGCAGTTCTTC CASSRGQGRQSSYNEQFF
- 13 - TRBJ2-3 TRBV28 TGTGCCTTCGGCGGGGATTCCACAGATACGCAGTATTTT CAFGGDSTDTQYF
- 16 few TRBJ2-7 TRBV7-2 TGTGCCAGCAGCAAAAAAGGAGGGGGGGCAGGTTACGAGCAGTACTTC CASSKKGGGAGYEQYF
- 16 few TRBJ2-7 TRBV4-3 TGCGCCAGCAGCCAAGATCGAGGGACGGATGCCTACGAGCAGTACTTC CASSQDRGTDAYEQYF
- 12 few TRBJ2-7 TRBV20-1 TGCAGTGCTAGAGATATAAAGGACGAGCAGTACTTC CSARDIKDEQYF
TRBD1 13 - TRBJ2-7 TRBV19 TGTGCCAGCTGGGGACAGGGGGCTTCCGAGCAGTACTTC CASWGQGASEQYF
TRBD2 16 few TRBJ2-1 TRBV15 TGTGCCACCACGGATGGGCGGCGGGGGGGCCTAGGTGAGCAGTTCTTC CATTDGRRGGLGEQFF
TRBD2 16 - TRBJ2-4 TRBV5-1 TGCGCCAGCAGCGGTGGGGGAACAGGCGGGGGAAACATTCAGTACTTC CASSGGGTGGGNIQYF
- 13 few TRBJ2-5 TRBV5-5 TGTGCCAGCATATTCCGTTTATGGGAGACCCAGTACTTC CASIFRLWETQYF
- 16 few TRBJ2-4 TRBV28 TGTGCCAGCAGCTTACAAGGGGTCAGGTCCAAAAACATTCTGTACTTC CASSLQGVRSKNILYF
TRBD2 16 - TRBJ2-1 TRBV9 TGTGCCAGCAGCGTAGCTGGGGCGGGAGGGCACAATGAGCAGTTCTTC CASSVAGAGGHNEQFF